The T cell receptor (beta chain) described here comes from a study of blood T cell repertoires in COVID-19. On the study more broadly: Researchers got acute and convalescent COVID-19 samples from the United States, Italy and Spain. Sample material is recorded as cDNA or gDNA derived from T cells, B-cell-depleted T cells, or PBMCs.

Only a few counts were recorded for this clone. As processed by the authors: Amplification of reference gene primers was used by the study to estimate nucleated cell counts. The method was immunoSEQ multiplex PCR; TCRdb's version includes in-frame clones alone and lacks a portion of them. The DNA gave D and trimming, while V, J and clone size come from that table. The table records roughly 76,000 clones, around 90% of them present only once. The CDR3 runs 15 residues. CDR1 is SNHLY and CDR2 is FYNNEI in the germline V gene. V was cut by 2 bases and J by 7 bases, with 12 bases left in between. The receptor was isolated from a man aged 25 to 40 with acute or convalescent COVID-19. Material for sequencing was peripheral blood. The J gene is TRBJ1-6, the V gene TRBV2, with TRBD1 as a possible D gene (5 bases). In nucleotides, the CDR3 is TGTGCCAGCAGTGAATACGGCGGGGGGAATTCACCCCTCCACTTT. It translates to CASSEYGGGNSPLHF.